This TCR beta chain was profiled in a study of CD8 T cells in Susac syndrome. Study-level findings and limits: The study identified roughly seventeen and five Susac-specific public clones in total CD8+ and CD8+ TEMRA repertoires. In Susac syndrome, CD8+ expansion was highest in TEMRA and active disease. The TCR sequencing and HLA analysis in the study involved a relatively small number of individuals, as the study acknowledged.

This CDR3 is built from 15 residues. The germline CDR1 and CDR2 sequences are MDHEN and SYDVKM. With V trimmed by 10 bases and J by 6 bases, 15 bases remained unmatched. Of note for this clonotype: Its specificity is not known.

RNA totalling roughly 0.45 to 1 ug underwent reverse transcription with random hexamers. Coverage of TCR beta CDR3 amplification by immunoSEQ multiplex PCR extended to 54 Vbeta and 13 Jbeta. Each CDR3 protein gets one entry after TCRdb re-called the immunoSEQ multiplex PCR reads with MiXCR. The data contain some 97,000 distinct CDR3 sequences, 95% of them seen just once; the ten biggest clones take up 0.3%. The specimen sequenced was CD8+ T cells from PBMCs. The V gene is TRBV28, the J gene TRBJ1-5, with 7 nucleotides matching TRBD1. The receptor was derived from a human donor with Susac syndrome. CDR3 sequence: CATKPTGASSQPQHF. CDR3 DNA sequence: TGTGCCACCAAGCCAACAGGGGCCTCGAGTCAGCCCCAGCATTTT.